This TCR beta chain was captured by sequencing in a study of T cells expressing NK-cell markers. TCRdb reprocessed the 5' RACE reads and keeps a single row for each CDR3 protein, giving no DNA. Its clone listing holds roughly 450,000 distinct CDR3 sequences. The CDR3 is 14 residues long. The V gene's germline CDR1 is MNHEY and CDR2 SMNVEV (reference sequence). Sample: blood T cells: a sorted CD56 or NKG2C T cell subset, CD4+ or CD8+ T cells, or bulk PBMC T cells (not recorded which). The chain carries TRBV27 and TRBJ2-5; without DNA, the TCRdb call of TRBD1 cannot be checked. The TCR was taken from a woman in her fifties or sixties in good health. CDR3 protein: CASSQDTYRETQYF.